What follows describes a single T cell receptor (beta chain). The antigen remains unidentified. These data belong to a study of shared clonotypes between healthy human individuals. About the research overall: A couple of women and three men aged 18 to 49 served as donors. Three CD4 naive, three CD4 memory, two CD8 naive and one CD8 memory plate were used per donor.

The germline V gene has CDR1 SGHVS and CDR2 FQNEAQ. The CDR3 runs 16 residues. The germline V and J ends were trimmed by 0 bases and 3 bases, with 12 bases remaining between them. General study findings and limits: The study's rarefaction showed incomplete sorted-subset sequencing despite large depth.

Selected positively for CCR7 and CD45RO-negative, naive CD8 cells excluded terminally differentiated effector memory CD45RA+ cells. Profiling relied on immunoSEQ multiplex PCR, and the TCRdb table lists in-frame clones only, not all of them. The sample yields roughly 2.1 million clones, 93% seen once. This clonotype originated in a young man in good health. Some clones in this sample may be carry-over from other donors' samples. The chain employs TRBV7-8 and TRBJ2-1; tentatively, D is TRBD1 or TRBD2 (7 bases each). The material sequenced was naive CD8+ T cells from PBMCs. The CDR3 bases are TGTGCCAGCAGCTTAGCCCCAGGGGGGGGCTACAATGAGCAGTTCTTC. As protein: CASSLAPGGGYNEQFF.